This T cell receptor (beta chain) was recovered during a study of blood T cell repertoires in COVID-19. Here immunoSEQ multiplex PCR was the method, and the copy in TCRdb shows in-frame clones only, minus some. This sample has about 200,000 clones, with more than 65% found just once. The origin of this receptor is a man aged 40-49 years who had recovered from COVID-19. The sequenced sample consisted of PBMCs or T cells enriched from blood (not recorded which).

CDR3 nucleotide sequence: TGTGCCAGTAGTATAGAAGACAGGGTGGGCACTGAAGCTTTCTTT. It codes for CASSIEDRVGTEAFF. This chain joins TRBV19 and TRBJ1-1; TRBD1 matches at 7 bases. The CDR3 has 15 amino acids. The junction had 5 bases not matched to a gene; V was cut back by 0 bases and J by 4 bases. Germline V gene data show CDR1 as LNHDA and CDR2 as SQIVND (reference sequence).